This TCR beta chain emerged from a study of naive and memory T cell subsets. This clonotype has a count of ten or more. The germline V gene encodes CDR1 MNHEY and CDR2 SVGEGT. The CDR3 totals 15 residues. The V end lost 2 bases, the J end lost 0 bases, and 11 bases lay between the germline ends. Four subsets defined by CD45RA and CD27 were sorted after CD3, CD4, CD8 and live/dead staining. The beta constant-region primer was an equimolar mix of two oligonucleotides covering TRBC1 and TRBC2. One entry per CDR3 protein results from TCRdb running MiXCR on the UMI-ligation and nested PCR reads. The data show some 85,000 distinct CDR3 sequences, with under 15% seen just once and roughly 0.84% held by the top ten.

This chain links TRBV6-2 or TRBV6-3 with TRBJ2-7; no clear D gene. The receptor was derived from a human donor in good health. The sequenced sample was central memory CD4+ T cells from blood. The CDR3 reads CASSYIVGSSYEQYF. Here the CDR3 DNA reads TGTGCCAGCAGTTACATCGTCGGCAGCTCCTACGAGCAGTACTTC.